This record covers a single T cell receptor (beta chain). V was trimmed by 1 base and J by 0 bases, leaving 9 bases between them. The CDR3 length is 15 residues. Germline V CDR1 and CDR2: SNHLY, FYNNEI. The record originates from a study of blood T cell repertoires in COVID-19. Background on the study: Acute-phase and convalescent COVID-19 samples originated in the United States, Italy and Spain. The analysed material was cDNA or gDNA that came from T cells, B-cell-depleted T cells, or PBMCs.

Original methodology: Amplifying reference gene primers gave estimates of nucleated cell counts. Assay: immunoSEQ multiplex PCR; the TCRdb copy retains only in-frame clones and omits some. D and trimming come from the DNA, and the V and J calls and clone size come from that table. The sample lists 63,000 or so clones; more than 75% were seen once. Material: peripheral blood. The V call is TRBV2, the J call TRBJ1-1, with D possibly TRBD1 on 5 matching bases. The sequence was obtained from a human donor in a cohort sampled during active COVID-19. The CDR3 coding sequence is TGTGCCAGCAGTGAAGAACAGGTCATGAACACTGAAGCTTTCTTT. It codes for CASSEEQVMNTEAFF.